This TCR beta chain was recovered during a study of T cell responses to AZD1222 COVID-19 vaccine. The CDR3 has 14 residues. Germline V gives CDR1 LNHDA, CDR2 SQIVND (reference sequence). J gave up 7 bases and V 6 bases, and 6 bases lay outside the gene matches. Only in-frame clones appear in the TCRdb table, and some are missing; sequencing was by immunoSEQ multiplex PCR. The sample has 50,000 to 70,000 clones, around 85% seen once. The chain employs TRBV19 and TRBJ1-6; the match to TRBD1 covers 7 bases. The sequence came from an adult in good health. The sequences come from peripheral blood, collected on day 0 of MenACWY control vaccination. The CDR3 region is CASSRQGGNSPLHF. The CDR3 nucleotides read TGTGCCAGTAGCCGCCAGGGGGGGAATTCACCCCTCCACTTT.